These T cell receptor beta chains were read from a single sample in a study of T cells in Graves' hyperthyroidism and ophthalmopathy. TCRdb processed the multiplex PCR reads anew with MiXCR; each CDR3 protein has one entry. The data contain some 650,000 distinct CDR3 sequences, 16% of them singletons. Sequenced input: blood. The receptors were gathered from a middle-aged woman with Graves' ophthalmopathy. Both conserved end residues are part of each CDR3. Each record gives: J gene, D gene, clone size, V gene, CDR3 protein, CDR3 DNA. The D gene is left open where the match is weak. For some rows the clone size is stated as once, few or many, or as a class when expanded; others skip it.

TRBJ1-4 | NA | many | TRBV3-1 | CASSQGEEKLFF | TGTGCCAGCAGCCAAGGCGAAGAAAAACTGTTTTTT
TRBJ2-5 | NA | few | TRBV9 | CASSPRPAQTTEETQYF | TGTGCCAGCAGCCCGCGGCCGGCACAGACAACCGAGGAGACCCAGTACTTC
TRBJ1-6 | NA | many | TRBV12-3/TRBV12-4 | CASSNFVGNNSPLHF | TGTGCCAGCAGTAACTTTGTGGGGAATAATTCACCCCTCCACTTT
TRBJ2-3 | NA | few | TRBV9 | CASSVGALQADTQYF | TGTGCCAGCAGCGTCGGGGCCTTGCAGGCAGATACGCAGTATTTT
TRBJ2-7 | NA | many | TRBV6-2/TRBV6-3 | CASSDPPYEQYF | TGTGCCAGCAGCGATCCCCCCTACGAGCAGTACTTC
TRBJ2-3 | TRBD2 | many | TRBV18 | CASSPTSGTSTDTQYF | TGTGCCAGCTCACCAACTAGCGGGACTAGCACAGATACGCAGTATTTT
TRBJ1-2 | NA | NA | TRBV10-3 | CAISSQPYGYTF | TGTGCCATCAGTTCACAGCCCTATGGCTACACCTTC
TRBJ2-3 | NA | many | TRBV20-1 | CSARDSGFTTDTQYF | TGCAGTGCTAGAGACTCAGGATTCACCACAGATACGCAGTATTTT
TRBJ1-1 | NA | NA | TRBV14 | CASSQRADYTEAFF | TGTGCCAGCAGCCAACGGGCAGACTACACTGAAGCTTTCTTT
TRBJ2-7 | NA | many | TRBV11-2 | CASSFAGGSSYEQYF | TGTGCCAGCAGCTTCGCGGGCGGTAGCTCCTACGAGCAGTACTTC
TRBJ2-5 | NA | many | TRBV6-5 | CASSYTGIETQYF | TGTGCCAGCAGTTACACAGGGATAGAGACCCAGTACTTC
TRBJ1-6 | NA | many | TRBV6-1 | CASSYEGNSPLHF | TGTGCCAGCAGTTACGAGGGTAATTCACCCCTCCACTTT
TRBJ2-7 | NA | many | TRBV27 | CARILGGAPHEQYF | TGTGCCAGGATACTTGGGGGCGCCCCCCACGAGCAGTACTTC
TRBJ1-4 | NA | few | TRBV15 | CATSFYGESEKLFF | TGTGCCACCAGCTTTTATGGGGAATCTGAAAAACTGTTTTTT
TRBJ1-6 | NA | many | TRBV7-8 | CASSEQGRPSSPLHF | TGTGCCAGCAGCGAACAGGGTAGGCCCTCTTCACCCCTCCACTTT
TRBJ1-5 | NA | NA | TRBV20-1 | CSAGAGDQPQHF | TGCAGTGCTGGGGCAGGGGATCAGCCCCAGCATTTT
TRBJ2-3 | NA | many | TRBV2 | CASGGNTDTQYF | TGTGCCAGCGGGGGAAACACAGATACGCAGTATTTT
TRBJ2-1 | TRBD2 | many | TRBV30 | CAWSVRLAPNEQFF | TGTGCCTGGAGTGTTCGACTAGCGCCCAATGAGCAGTTCTTC
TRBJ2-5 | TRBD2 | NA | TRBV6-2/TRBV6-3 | CASKYLRGGYETQYF | TGTGCCAGCAAATACCTGCGGGGGGGCTACGAGACCCAGTACTTC
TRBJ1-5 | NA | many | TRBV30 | CAWSVRSGRSNQPQHF | TGTGCCTGGAGTGTACGATCGGGGCGTAGCAATCAGCCCCAGCATTTT
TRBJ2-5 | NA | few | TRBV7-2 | CASTRGPQETQYF | TGTGCCAGCACCCGGGGACCCCAAGAGACCCAGTACTTC
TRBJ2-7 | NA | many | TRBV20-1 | CSVKGGATTYEQYF | TGCAGTGTCAAGGGGGGGGCTACTACCTACGAGCAGTACTTC
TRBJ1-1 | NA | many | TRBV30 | CAWQPDRSNTEAFF | TGTGCCTGGCAGCCGGACAGATCCAACACTGAAGCTTTCTTT
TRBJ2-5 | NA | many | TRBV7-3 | CASSKGGLVQETQYF | TGTGCCAGCAGTAAGGGGGGGCTCGTCCAAGAGACCCAGTACTTC